This T cell receptor beta chain emerged from a study of shared clonotypes between healthy human individuals. Study-wide background: There were three CD4 naive, three CD4 memory, two CD8 naive and one CD8 memory plates per donor.

Sequencing was performed with immunoSEQ multiplex PCR; in TCRdb, only in-frame clones are kept and a portion is missing. The sample has about 1.1 million clones, 60% to 80% seen once. Study findings and constraints: The represented genetic and exposure-history diversity was limited by the small number of donors. Generally, naive subsets (rather than memory subsets) showed larger estimated richness.

This clone has only a few counts. The antigen is not known. The receptor was isolated from a man between 18 and 29 years old in good health. Some clones in this sample may be carry-over from other donors' samples. What was sequenced was memory CD4+ T cells from PBMCs. The sample's subset: CD45RA-negative fraction.

The CDR3 reads CASSPPQGVGQPQHF. In DNA form, the CDR3 reads TGTGCCAGCAGTCCGCCACAGGGTGTGGGCCAGCCCCAGCATTTT. V and J are TRBV28 and TRBJ1-5; D might be TRBD1 (6 bases). The germline CDR1 and CDR2 sequences are MDHEN and SYDVKM. This CDR3 has 15 residues. Trimming left V 5 bases short and J 7 bases short, with 18 bases between.